The present TCR beta chain was sequenced within a study of blood T cell repertoires in COVID-19. Study-level background: T cells, B-cell-depleted T cells, or PBMCs supplied cDNA or gDNA.

As originally analysed: Scientists estimated how many nucleated cells there were by amplifying reference gene primers. Produced via immunoSEQ multiplex PCR; TCRdb's table is partial and in-frame only. V and J calls and clone size are given by that table; D and trimming were obtained from the DNA. The data contain a few hundred thousand clones, almost 90% of them singletons. Individuals drawn from about 26 US areas were about 18 to 90 years old. CDR3 length: 16 residues. The sequencing input was PBMCs or T cells enriched from blood (not recorded which). The chain joins TRBV21-1 to TRBJ2-5; the listed D gene, TRBD2, was not tested against the DNA. TRBV21-1 is noted as a pseudogene. This receptor was obtained from a woman in her late teens or twenties with acute COVID-19. CDR3 region: CASSKAGLGGWETQYF. The CDR3, as DNA: TGTGCCAGCAGCAAAGCGGGCCTCGGGGGATGGGAGACCCAGTACTTC.